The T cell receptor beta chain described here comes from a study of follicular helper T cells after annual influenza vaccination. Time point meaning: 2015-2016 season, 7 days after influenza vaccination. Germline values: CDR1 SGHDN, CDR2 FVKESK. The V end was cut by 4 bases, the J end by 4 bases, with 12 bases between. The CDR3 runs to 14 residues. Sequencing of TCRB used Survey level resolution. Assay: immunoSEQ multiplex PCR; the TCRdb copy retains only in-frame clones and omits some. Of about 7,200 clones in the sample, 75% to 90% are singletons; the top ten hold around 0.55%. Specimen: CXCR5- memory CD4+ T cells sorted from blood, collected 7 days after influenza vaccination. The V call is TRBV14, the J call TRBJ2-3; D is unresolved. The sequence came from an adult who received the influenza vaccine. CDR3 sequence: CASSPLRAPDTQYF. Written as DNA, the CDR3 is TGTGCCAGCAGCCCGCTCCGGGCCCCAGATACGCAGTATTTT.